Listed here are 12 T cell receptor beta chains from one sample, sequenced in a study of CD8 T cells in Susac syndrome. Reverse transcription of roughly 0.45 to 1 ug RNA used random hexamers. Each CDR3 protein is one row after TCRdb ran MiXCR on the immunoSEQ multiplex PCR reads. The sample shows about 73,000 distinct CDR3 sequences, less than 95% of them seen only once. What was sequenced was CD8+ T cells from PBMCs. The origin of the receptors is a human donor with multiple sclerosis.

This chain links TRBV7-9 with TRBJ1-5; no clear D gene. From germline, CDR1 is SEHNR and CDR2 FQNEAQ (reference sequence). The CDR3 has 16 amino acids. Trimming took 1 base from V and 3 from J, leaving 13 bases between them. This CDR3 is CASSLDSSGPNQPQHF. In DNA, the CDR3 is TGTGCCAGCAGCTTAGATTCCTCTGGGCCCAATCAGCCCCAGCATTTT.

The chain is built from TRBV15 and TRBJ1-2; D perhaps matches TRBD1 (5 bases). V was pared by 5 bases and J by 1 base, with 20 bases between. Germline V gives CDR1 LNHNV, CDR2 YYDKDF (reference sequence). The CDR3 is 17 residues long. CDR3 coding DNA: TGTGCCACCAGCCCTCGTAGGGGAGTTTCTCTTAACTATGGCTACACCTTC. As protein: CATSPRRGVSLNYGYTF.

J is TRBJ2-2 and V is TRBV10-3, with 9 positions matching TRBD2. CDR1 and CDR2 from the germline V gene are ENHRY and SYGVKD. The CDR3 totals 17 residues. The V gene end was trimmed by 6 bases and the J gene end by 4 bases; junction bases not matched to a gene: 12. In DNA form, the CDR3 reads TGTGCCATCAGCGAGGGGCTAGCGGGGTTGCGCACCGGGGAGCTGTTTTTT. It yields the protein CAISEGLAGLRTGELFF.

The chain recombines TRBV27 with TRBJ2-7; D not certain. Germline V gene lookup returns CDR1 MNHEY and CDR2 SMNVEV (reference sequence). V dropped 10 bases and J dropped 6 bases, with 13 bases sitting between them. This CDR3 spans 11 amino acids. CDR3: CANQKGGEQYF. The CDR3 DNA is TGTGCCAACCAAAAAGGTGGCGAGCAGTACTTC.

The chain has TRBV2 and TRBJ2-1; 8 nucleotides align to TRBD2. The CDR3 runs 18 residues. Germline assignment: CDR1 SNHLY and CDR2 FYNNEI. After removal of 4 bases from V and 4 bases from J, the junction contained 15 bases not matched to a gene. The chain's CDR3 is CASSVTLQISGEYNEQFF. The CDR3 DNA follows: TGTGCCAGCAGTGTCACATTACAGATTAGCGGGGAATACAATGAGCAGTTCTTC.

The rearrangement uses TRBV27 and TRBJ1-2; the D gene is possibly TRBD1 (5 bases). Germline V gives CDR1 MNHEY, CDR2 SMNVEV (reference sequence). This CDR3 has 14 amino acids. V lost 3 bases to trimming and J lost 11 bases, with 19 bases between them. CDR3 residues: CASSFEGPLGEYTF. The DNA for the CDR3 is TGTGCCAGCAGTTTTGAGGGGCCCCTGGGCGAATACACCTTC.

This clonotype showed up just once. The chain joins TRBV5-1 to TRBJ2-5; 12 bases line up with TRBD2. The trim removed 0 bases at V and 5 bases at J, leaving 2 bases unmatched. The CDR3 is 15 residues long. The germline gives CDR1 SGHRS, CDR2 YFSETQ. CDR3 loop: CASSLGGLAGETQYF. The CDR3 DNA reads TGCGCCAGCAGCTTGGGCGGACTAGCGGGGGAGACCCAGTACTTC.

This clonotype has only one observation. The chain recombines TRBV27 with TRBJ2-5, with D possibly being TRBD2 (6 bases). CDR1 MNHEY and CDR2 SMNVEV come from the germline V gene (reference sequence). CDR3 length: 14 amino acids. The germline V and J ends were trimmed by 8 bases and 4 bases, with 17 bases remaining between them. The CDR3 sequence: CASGSSDWGETQYF. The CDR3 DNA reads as TGTGCCAGCGGTTCTAGCGACTGGGGAGAGACCCAGTACTTC.

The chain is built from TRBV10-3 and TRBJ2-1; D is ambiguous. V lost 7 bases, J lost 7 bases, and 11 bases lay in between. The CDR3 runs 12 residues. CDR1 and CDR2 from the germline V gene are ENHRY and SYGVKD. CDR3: CAITSPGNEQFF. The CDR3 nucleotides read TGTGCCATCACCTCGCCGGGTAATGAGCAGTTCTTC.

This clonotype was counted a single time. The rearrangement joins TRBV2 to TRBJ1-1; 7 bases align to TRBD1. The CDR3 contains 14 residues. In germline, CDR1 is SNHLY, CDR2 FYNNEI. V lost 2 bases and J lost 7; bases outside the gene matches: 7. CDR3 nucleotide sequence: TGTGCCAGCAGTGAACTCCCGGGACAGTATGAAGCTTTCTTT. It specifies CASSELPGQYEAFF.

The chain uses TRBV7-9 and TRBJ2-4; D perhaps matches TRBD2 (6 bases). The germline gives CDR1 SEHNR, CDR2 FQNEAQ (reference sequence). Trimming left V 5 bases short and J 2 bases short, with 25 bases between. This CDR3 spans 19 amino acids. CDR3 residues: CASSPPTRGRKTSKNIQYF. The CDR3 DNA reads TGTGCCAGCAGCCCCCCAACGCGGGGACGGAAAACGTCCAAAAACATTCAGTACTTC.

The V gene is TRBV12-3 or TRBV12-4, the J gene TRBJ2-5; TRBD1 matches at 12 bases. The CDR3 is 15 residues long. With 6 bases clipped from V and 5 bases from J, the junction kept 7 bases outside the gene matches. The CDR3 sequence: CASRAGTGGWETQYF. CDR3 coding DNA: TGTGCCAGCAGGGCCGGGACAGGGGGCTGGGAGACCCAGTACTTC.